This is a list of T cell receptor beta chains from one sample in a study of OX40 agonist ivuxolimab in advanced cancers. Libraries were prepared by immunoSEQ multiplex PCR; TCRdb keeps only in-frame clonotypes and omits some of them. Counted here are around 64,000 clones, 84% occurring once; the ten biggest clones make up around 8%. This specimen was CD4+ or CD8+ T cells sorted from blood, taken in a trial of the OX40 agonist ivuxolimab. All receptors derive from an adult with an advanced solid tumor such as melanoma, head and neck, liver or kidney cancer. Both conserved end residues are part of each CDR3. The D gene is left open where the match is weak. A row's size may be missing; if present it is once, few, many or a size class.

TRBD1 TRBJ2-7 TRBV7-2 NA TGTGCCAGCAGCCCTTACGGGACAGCCGGGCTATACGAGCAGTACTTC CASSPYGTAGLYEQYF
NA TRBJ1-1 TRBV4-1 many TGCGCCAGCAGCCTGGTCGGAATGAACACTGAAGCTTTCTTT CASSLVGMNTEAFF
TRBD1 TRBJ1-2 TRBV5-4 NA TGTGCCAGCAGCCAAGACAGGGTGGGAGGCTACACCTTC CASSQDRVGGYTF
NA TRBJ2-5 TRBV6-5 NA TGTGCCAGCAGGCGAGAGGAGACCCAGTACTTC CASRREETQYF
NA TRBJ2-4 TRBV4-2 NA TGTGCCAGCAGCCAAGATGCGAGAACAGCCCTAGCCAAAAACATTCAGTACTTC CASSQDARTALAKNIQYF
NA TRBJ2-7 TRBV11-1 NA TGTGCCAGCAGTTGGGAGTTCGGGCCTCACTACGAGCAGTACTTC CASSWEFGPHYEQYF
NA TRBJ1-1 TRBV5-1 few TGCGCCAGCAGCTTGTCGACAGGTCCTAACACTGAAGCTTTCTTT CASSLSTGPNTEAFF
NA TRBJ1-1 TRBV29-1 once TGCAGCGTTGATCTGGGGTCTAACACTGAAGCTTTCTTT CSVDLGSNTEAFF
NA TRBJ2-7 TRBV4-1 NA TGCGCCAGCAGCCAAGAGTCTAGGCTAGCGACGAGCGAGCAGTACTTC CASSQESRLATSEQYF
NA TRBJ1-2 TRBV4-1 NA TGCGCCAGCAGCCAAGGCGCCCAAGCTAACTATGGCTACACCTTC CASSQGAQANYGYTF
TRBD1 TRBJ1-2 TRBV29-1 many TGCAGCGTTGAAGGGGGACAGGGTATAGATGGCTACACCTTC CSVEGGQGIDGYTF
NA TRBJ1-3 TRBV19 NA TGTGCCAGTAGTTCGACGGTCTCTGGAAACACCATATATTTT CASSSTVSGNTIYF
TRBD1 TRBJ1-6 TRBV6-4 NA TGTGCCAGCAGTTGGACAGGGACTAATTCACCCCTCCACTTT CASSWTGTNSPLHF
NA TRBJ1-2 TRBV27 once TGTGCCAGCAGTTTTGGAACCAACTATGGCTACACCTTC CASSFGTNYGYTF
TRBD2 TRBJ2-5 TRBV5-5 NA TGTGCCAGCGAGGGGACTAGCGGGGTGGAGACCCAGTACTTC CASEGTSGVETQYF
TRBD2 TRBJ2-5 TRBV5-1 NA TGCGCCAGCAGCTTTTCTAGCGGGAGGCCCCAAGAGACCCAGTACTTC CASSFSSGRPQETQYF
TRBD2 TRBJ2-1 TRBV2 NA TGTGCCAGCAGGAAGGGACTAGCAGCTATGAATGAGCAGTTCTTC CASRKGLAAMNEQFF
NA TRBJ1-2 TRBV28 NA TGTGCCAGCAGTTTCGTAGCGTATGGCTACACCTTC CASSFVAYGYTF
NA TRBJ1-6 TRBV6-4 NA TGTGCCAGCAGTGAACAGGGCAGTTCACCCCTCCACTTT CASSEQGSSPLHF
TRBD1 TRBJ2-2 TRBV4-3 NA TGCGCCAGCAGCGAGGACAGGGGCGGCGCGAACACCGGGGAGCTGTTTTTT CASSEDRGGANTGELFF
NA TRBJ1-1 TRBV2 NA TGTGCCAGCAGTGGGAGGATTGGGAGCACTGAAGCTTTCTTT CASSGRIGSTEAFF
TRBD2 TRBJ2-3 TRBV4-3 NA TGCGCCAGCAGCCAAGGGAGAGAGCGGGGAACAGATACGCAGTATTTT CASSQGRERGTDTQYF
TRBD2 TRBJ2-2 TRBV2 medium-sized TGTGCCAGCAGTGAACAATCGGGAGGGCAAGGCGGGGAGCTGTTTTTT CASSEQSGGQGGELFF
NA TRBJ1-5 TRBV19 few TGTGCCAGTAGACAGGGTTATCTTTCGCATTTT CASRQGYLSHF
NA TRBJ2-1 TRBV2 few TGTGCCAGCAGTGAGCGGGGTGCCTACAATGAGCAGTTCTTC CASSERGAYNEQFF
TRBD1 TRBJ1-3 TRBV7-8 once TGTGCCAGCAGCCAGGTCCCGGGACAGGGGATACACTCTGGAAACACCATATATTTT CASSQVPGQGIHSGNTIYF